The source of this TCR beta chain is a study of CD8+ T cells in alopecia areata. V gave up 5 bases and J gave up 2 bases, with 17 bases separating them. Per the germline V gene, CDR1 is SEHNR and CDR2 is FQNEAQ (reference sequence). This CDR3 spans 16 amino acids. Sorted populations comprised CD4+ and CD8+ T cells obtained from PBMCs. Extracted from the samples, RNA was reverse transcribed into cDNA to serve as the sequencing template. Profiled with immunoSEQ multiplex PCR; TCRdb holds only in-frame clones, not every one. The sample has about 120,000 clones, less than 80% seen once. Material for sequencing was CD4+ T cells sorted from blood. This chain links TRBV7-9 with TRBJ2-3; either TRBD1 or TRBD2 may fit D (6 bases each). The receptor comes from a human donor in good health. CDR3 bases: TGTGCCAGCAGCCCCCCCGGGGGCTCCCCCACAGATACGCAGTATTTT. Its protein is CASSPPGGSPTDTQYF.